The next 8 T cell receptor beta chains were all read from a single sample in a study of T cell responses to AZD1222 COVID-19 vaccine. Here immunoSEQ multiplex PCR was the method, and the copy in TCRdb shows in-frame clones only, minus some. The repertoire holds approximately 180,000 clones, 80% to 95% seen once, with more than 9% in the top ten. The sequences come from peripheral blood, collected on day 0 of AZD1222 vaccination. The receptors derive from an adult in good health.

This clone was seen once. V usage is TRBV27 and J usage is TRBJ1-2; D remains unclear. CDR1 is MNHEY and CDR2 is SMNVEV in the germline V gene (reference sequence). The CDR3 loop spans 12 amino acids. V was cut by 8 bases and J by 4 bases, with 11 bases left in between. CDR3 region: CASGGPLYGYTF. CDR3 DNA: TGTGCCAGCGGAGGCCCACTCTATGGCTACACCTTC.

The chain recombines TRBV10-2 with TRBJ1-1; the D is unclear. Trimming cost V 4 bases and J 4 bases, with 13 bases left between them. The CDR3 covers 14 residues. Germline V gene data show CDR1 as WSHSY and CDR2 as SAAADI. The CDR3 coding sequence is TGCGCCAGCAGTGTCCGGCCGTGGCTCACTGAAGCTTTCTTT. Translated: CASSVRPWLTEAFF.

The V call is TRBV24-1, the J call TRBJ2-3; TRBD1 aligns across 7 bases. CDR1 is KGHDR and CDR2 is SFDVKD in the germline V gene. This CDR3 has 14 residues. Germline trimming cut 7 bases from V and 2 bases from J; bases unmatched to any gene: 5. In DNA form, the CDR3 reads TGTGCCACCAGCTTGGGACAGTTCACAGATACGCAGTATTTT. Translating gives CATSLGQFTDTQYF.

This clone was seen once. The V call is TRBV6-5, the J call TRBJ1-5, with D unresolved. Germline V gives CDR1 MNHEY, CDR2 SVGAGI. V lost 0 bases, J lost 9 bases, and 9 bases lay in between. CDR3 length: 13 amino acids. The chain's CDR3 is CASSYSRVTPQHF. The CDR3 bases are TGTGCCAGCAGTTACTCGAGAGTGACGCCCCAGCATTTT.

Here the CDR3 reads CASSLVAGTGDHNEQFF. CDR3 DNA sequence: TGTGCCAGCAGCTTAGTGGCCGGGACAGGGGACCACAATGAGCAGTTCTTC. The rearrangement links TRBV7-2 to TRBJ2-1, with 10 bases that match TRBD1. The germline CDR1 and CDR2 sequences are SGHTA and FQGNSA. The CDR3 consists of 17 residues. V trimming: 1 base; J trimming: 5 bases; junction bases outside the gene matches: 8.

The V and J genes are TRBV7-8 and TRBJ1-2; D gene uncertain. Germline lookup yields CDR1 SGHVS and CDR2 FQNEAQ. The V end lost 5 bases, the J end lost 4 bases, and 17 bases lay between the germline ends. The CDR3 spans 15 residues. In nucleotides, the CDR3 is TGTGCCAGCAGCCCTAGGCCGATGGCTGGCTATGGCTACACCTTC. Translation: CASSPRPMAGYGYTF.

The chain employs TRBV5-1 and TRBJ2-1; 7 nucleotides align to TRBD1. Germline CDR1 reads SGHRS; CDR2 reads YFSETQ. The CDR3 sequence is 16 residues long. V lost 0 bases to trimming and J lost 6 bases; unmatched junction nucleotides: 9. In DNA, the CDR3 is TGCGCCAGCAGCTTGGGGTGGGGACAGAATATCAATGAGCAGTTCTTC. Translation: CASSLGWGQNINEQFF.

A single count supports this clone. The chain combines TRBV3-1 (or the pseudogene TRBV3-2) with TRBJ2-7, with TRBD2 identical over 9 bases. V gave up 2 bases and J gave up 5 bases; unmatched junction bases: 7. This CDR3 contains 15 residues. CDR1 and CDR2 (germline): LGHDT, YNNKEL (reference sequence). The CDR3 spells CASSQKAGGRDEQYF. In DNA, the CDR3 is TGTGCCAGCAGCCAAAAAGCGGGGGGCAGGGACGAGCAGTACTTC.